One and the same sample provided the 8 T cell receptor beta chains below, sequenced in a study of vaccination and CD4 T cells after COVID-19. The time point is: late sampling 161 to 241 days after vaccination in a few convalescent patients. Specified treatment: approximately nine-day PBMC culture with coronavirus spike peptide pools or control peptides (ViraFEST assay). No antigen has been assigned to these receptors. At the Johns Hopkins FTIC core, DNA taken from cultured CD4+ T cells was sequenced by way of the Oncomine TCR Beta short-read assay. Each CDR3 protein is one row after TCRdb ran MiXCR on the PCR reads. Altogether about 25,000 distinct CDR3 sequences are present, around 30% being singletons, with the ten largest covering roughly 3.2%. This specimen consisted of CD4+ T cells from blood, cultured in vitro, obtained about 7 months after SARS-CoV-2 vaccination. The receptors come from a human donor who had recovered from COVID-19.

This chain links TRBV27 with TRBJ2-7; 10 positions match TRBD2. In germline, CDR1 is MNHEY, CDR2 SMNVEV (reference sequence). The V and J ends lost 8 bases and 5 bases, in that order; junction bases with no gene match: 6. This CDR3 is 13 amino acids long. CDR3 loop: CASRPSGSDEQYF. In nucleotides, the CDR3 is TGTGCCAGCCGACCTAGCGGGAGTGACGAGCAGTACTTC.

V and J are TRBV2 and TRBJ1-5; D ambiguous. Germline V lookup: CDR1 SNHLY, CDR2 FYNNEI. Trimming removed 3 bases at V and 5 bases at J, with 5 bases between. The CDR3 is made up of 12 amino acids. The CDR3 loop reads CASSDPDQPQHF. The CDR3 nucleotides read TGTGCCAGCAGTGATCCGGATCAGCCCCAGCATTTT.

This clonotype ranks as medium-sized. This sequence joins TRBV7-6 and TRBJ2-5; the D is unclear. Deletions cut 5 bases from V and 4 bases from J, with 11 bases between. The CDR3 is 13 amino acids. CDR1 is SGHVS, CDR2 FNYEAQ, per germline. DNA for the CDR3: TGTGCCAGCAGCACCATGAGGTTAGAGACCCAGTACTTC. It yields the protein CASSTMRLETQYF.

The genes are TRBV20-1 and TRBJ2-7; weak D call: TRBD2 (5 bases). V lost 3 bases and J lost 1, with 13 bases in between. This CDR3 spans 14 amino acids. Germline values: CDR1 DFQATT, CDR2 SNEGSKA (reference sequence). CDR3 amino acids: CSASSFTGSYEQYF. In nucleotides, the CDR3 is TGCAGTGCTAGTTCTTTTACGGGGTCCTACGAGCAGTACTTC.

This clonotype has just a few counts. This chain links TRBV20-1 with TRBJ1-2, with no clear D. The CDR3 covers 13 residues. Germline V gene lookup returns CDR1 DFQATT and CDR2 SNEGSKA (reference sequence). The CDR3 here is CRSIGPVNYGYTF. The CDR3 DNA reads TGCAGAAGCATTGGGCCAGTTAACTATGGCTACACCTTC.

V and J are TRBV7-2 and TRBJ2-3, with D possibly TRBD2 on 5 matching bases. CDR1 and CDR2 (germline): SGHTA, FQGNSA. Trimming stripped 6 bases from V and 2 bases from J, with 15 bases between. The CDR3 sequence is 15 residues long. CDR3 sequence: CASRRRVVSTDTQYF. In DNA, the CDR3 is TGTGCCAGCAGGCGGCGGGTAGTCTCCACAGATACGCAGTATTTT.

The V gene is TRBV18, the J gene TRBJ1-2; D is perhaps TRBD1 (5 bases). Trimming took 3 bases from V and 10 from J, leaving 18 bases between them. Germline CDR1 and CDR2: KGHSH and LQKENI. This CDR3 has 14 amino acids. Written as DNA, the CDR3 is TGTGCCAGCTCACCGGGGACGGCCCAGCGGGACTACACCTTC. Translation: CASSPGTAQRDYTF.

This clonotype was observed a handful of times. CDR3 sequence reads: CASSPSVLSYEQYF. CDR3 nucleotides: TGTGCCAGCAGCCCTAGCGTCCTCTCCTACGAGCAGTACTTC. The chain links TRBV7-9 to TRBJ2-7, with D perhaps TRBD2 (6 bases). Trimming removed 5 bases from V and 0 bases from J, with 11 bases in between. There are 14 residues in the CDR3. Germline CDR1 is SEHNR and CDR2 is FQNEAQ (reference sequence).